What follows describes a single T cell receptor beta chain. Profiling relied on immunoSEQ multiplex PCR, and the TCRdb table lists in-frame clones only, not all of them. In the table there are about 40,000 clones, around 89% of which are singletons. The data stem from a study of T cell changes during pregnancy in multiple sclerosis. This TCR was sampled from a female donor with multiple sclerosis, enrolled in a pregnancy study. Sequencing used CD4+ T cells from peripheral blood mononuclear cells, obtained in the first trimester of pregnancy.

The CDR3 DNA reads TGCGCCAGCAGCTTGGGGGACAGGGGAATAGAGCAGTACTTC. Residues: CASSLGDRGIEQYF. The chain joins TRBV5-1 to TRBJ2-7, with TRBD1 matching 10 bases. The junction had 4 bases not matched to a gene; V was cut back by 0 bases and J by 7 bases. The CDR3 is 14 amino acids. Germline CDR1 and CDR2: SGHRS and YFSETQ.